The rows below give T cell receptor beta chains drawn from one sample of a study of cytomegalovirus exposure and HLA in healthy donors. Sequencing was performed with immunoSEQ multiplex PCR; in TCRdb, only in-frame clones are kept and a portion is missing. Of under 110,000 clones listed, 70% to 80% are singletons. Sequencing was performed on PBMCs. These receptor sequences come from a boy younger than 18 in good health and CMV-seronegative. The CDR3 runs from the conserved cysteine through the conserved F or W. D genes are given only for firm matches. Size is stated for part of the rows, as once, few or many counts, or as a class when the clone is expanded.

.,TRBV5-4,.,TRBJ2-5,CASSLAGKETQYF,TGTGCCAGCAGCTTGGCGGGGAAAGAGACCCAGTACTTC
.,TRBV5-1,TRBD1,TRBJ1-4,CASRRDRANEKLFF,TGCGCCAGCAGGCGGGACAGGGCGAATGAAAAACTGTTTTTT
.,TRBV5-6,TRBD2,TRBJ2-5,CASSFASGQETQYF,TGTGCCAGCAGCTTTGCTAGCGGTCAAGAGACCCAGTACTTC
.,TRBV5-4,.,TRBJ2-1,CASSLGDAQRPLKRYNEQFF,TGTGCCAGCAGCTTGGGAGACGCTCAGCGCCCGCTCAAGAGATACAATGAGCAGTTCTTC
.,TRBV7-2,TRBD1,TRBJ2-7,CASSFSGTGYEQYF,TGTGCCAGCAGCTTCTCAGGGACAGGGTACGAGCAGTACTTC
few,TRBV28,.,TRBJ1-1,CASSLGGYAAFF,TGTGCCAGCAGTCTCGGGGGGTATGCGGCTTTCTTT
.,TRBV9,.,TRBJ2-3,CASSVKEGRTDTQYF,TGTGCCAGCAGCGTAAAGGAGGGAAGGACAGATACGCAGTATTTT
.,TRBV6-1,.,TRBJ1-5,CASSAPRGASNQPQHF,TGTGCCAGCAGTGCCCCCAGGGGCGCAAGCAATCAGCCCCAGCATTTT
few,TRBV6-4,TRBD1,TRBJ2-2,CASSDGTGNTGELFF,TGTGCCAGCAGTGACGGGACAGGGAACACCGGGGAGCTGTTTTTT
.,TRBV28,TRBD1,TRBJ2-7,CASRVQGSDEQYF,TGTGCCAGCAGAGTACAGGGGTCGGACGAGCAGTACTTC
.,TRBV14,TRBD2,TRBJ2-1,CASSLGVGGPYNEQFF,TGTGCCAGCAGCCTAGGGGTGGGAGGGCCCTACAATGAGCAGTTCTTC
few,TRBV21-1,.,TRBJ2-1,CASSPTTWFPYNEQFF,TGTGCCAGCAGCCCTACGACATGGTTTCCCTACAATGAGCAGTTCTTC
.,TRBV30,TRBD2,TRBJ2-1,CAWTSGGASYNEQFF,TGTGCCTGGACTAGCGGGGGGGCCTCCTACAATGAGCAGTTCTTC
.,TRBV6-5,TRBD2,TRBJ2-1,CASRLAGGQFEQFF,TGTGCCAGCAGACTAGCGGGGGGGCAATTTGAGCAGTTCTTC
.,TRBV29-1,.,TRBJ1-2,CSVGAVDYGYTF,TGCAGCGTTGGCGCGGTCGACTATGGCTACACCTTC
once,TRBV7-2,TRBD2,TRBJ2-7,CASSLVAGSSYEQYF,TGTGCCAGCAGCTTAGTAGCGGGGAGCTCCTACGAGCAGTACTTC
few,TRBV5-1,TRBD2,TRBJ2-1,CASSLGGRGNEQFF,TGCGCCAGCAGCTTGGGGGGGAGGGGAAATGAGCAGTTCTTC
.,TRBV9,TRBD1,TRBJ1-4,CASSVAAGTGDEKLFF,TGTGCCAGCAGCGTAGCCGCCGGGACAGGGGATGAAAAACTGTTTTTT
.,TRBV7-6,TRBD2,TRBJ2-1,CASSSWPGLAGKGYNEQFF,TGTGCCAGCAGCTCCTGGCCGGGACTAGCGGGAAAGGGCTACAATGAGCAGTTCTTC
.,TRBV7-2,.,TRBJ1-5,CASNNLGWAQPQHF,TGTGCCAGCAACAACCTGGGTTGGGCTCAGCCCCAGCATTTT
.,TRBV5-8,TRBD1,TRBJ1-5,CASSLNRGYNQPQHF,TGTGCCAGCAGCTTGAACAGGGGATACAATCAGCCCCAGCATTTT
.,TRBV25-1,TRBD1,TRBJ2-5,CASSQGQGIETQYF,TGTGCCAGCAGTCAGGGACAGGGGATTGAGACCCAGTACTTC
.,TRBV2,TRBD2,TRBJ2-5,CASRPPRGTETQYF,TGTGCCAGCAGGCCACCGCGGGGGACGGAGACCCAGTACTTC
.,TRBV6-6,.,TRBJ1-2,CASSYVASRGYTF,TGTGCCAGCAGTTACGTCGCTTCGAGGGGCTACACCTTC
.,TRBV4-1,TRBD2,TRBJ2-2,CASSQVGRGKTGELFF,TGCGCCAGCAGCCAAGTCGGGCGGGGGAAAACCGGGGAGCTGTTTTTT
.,TRBV7-8,.,TRBJ1-5,CASSLAAEGARQPQHF,TGTGCCAGCAGCTTAGCAGCGGAGGGCGCTCGGCAGCCCCAGCATTTT
few,TRBV5-1,.,TRBJ2-3,CASSLGGADTQYF,TGCGCCAGCAGCTTGGGGGGCGCAGATACGCAGTATTTT